This T cell receptor (beta chain) is drawn from a study of T cell responses to AZD1222 COVID-19 vaccine. The protocol was immunoSEQ multiplex PCR, while the TCRdb copy is restricted to in-frame clones and leaves out a portion. The table records 100,000 to 150,000 clones, more than 80% of them present only once. Per germline, CDR1 WSHSY and CDR2 SAAADI. The trim removed 8 bases at V and 5 bases at J, leaving 10 bases unmatched. CDR3 length equals 15 residues. Specimen: peripheral blood, collected 28 days after the second dose of the MenACWY control vaccine. This clonotype was sampled from an adult who received the MenACWY meningococcal vaccine as a control. The chain is built from TRBV10-2 and TRBJ2-1, with 9 positions matching TRBD1. The CDR3 coding sequence is TGCGCCAGCGGCCTCCGGGACAGGGCCCACAATGAGCAGTTCTTC. As protein: CASGLRDRAHNEQFF.